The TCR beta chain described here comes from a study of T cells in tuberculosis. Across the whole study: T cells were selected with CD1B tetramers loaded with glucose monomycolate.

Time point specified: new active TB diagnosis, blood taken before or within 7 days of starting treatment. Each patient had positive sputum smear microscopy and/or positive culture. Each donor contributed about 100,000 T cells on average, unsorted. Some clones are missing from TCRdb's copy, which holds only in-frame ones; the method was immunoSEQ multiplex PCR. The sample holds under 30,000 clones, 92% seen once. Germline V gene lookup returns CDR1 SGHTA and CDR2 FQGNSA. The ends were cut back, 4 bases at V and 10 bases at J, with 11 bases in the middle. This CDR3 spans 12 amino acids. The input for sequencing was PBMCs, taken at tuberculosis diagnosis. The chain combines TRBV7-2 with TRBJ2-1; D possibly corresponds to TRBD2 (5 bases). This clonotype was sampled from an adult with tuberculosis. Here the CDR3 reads CASSSYRGEQFF. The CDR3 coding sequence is TGTGCCAGCAGCTCATATCGAGGGGAGCAGTTCTTC.